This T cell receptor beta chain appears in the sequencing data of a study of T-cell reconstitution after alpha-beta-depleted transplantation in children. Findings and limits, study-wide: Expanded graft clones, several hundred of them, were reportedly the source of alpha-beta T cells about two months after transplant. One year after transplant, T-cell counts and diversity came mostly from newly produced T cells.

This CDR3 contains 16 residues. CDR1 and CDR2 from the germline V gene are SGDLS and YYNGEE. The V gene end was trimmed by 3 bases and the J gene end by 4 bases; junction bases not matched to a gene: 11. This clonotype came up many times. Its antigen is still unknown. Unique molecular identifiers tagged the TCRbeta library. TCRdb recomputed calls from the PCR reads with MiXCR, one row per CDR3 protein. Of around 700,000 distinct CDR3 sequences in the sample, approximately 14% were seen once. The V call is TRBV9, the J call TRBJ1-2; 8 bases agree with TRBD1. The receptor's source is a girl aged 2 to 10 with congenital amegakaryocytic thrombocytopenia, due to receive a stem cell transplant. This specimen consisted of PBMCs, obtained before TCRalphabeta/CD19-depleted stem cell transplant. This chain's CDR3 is CASSAQIDRGLYGYTF. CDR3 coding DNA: TGTGCCAGCAGCGCGCAGATAGACAGGGGACTCTATGGCTACACCTTC. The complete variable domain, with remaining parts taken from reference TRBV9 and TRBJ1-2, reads DSGVTQTPKHLITATGQRVTLRCSPRSGDLSVYWYQQSLDQGLQFLIQYYNGEERAKGNILERFSAQQFPDLHSELNLSSLELGDSALYFCASSAQIDRGLYGYTFGSGTRLTVV.